Included here is one T cell receptor beta chain sequence, with context. What it recognizes is unknown. This CDR3 spans 14 amino acids. The V and J ends lost 3 bases and 7 bases, in that order; junction bases with no gene match: 4. CDR1 and CDR2 (germline): WNHNN, SYGVQD (reference sequence). This entry comes from a study of vaccination effects on CD4 cells after COVID-19. Points from the study as a whole: Late after vaccination, infection- and vaccine-induced clones showed marked clonal contraction.

After expansion with viral peptide pools in the ViraFEST assay, antigen-specific CD4+ T cells were sequenced. Following an approximately eleven-day culture, CD4+ T cells were purified. Nobody among the vaccine recipients had prior SARS-CoV-2 infection (nucleocapsid antibodies were negative). Each culture had half its medium swapped for IL-2 medium on days 3 and 7. Here immunoSEQ multiplex PCR was the method, and the copy in TCRdb shows in-frame clones only, minus some. This table has 55,000 to 80,000 clones, approximately 79% appearing once. The source of this sequence is a human donor who received a COVID-19 vaccine. The rearrangement links TRBV10-1 to TRBJ1-5; 9 bases line up with TRBD1. Specimen: CD4+ T cells from PBMCs cultured with HCoV-OC43 spike peptides, collected before COVID-19 vaccination. Subset of the sample: HCoV-OC43 spike overlapping peptide pool stimulation. The CDR3 spells CASSERQGGQPQHF. The DNA for the CDR3 is TGCGCCAGCAGTGAACGACAGGGGGGGCAGCCCCAGCATTTT.